The 22 T cell receptor beta chains listed next were all sequenced from one sample in a study of radiotherapy plus CTLA-4 blockade in lung cancer. Assay: immunoSEQ multiplex PCR; the TCRdb copy retains only in-frame clones and omits some. The sample has 25,000 to 40,000 clones, approximately 77% seen once. The sequenced sample was peripheral blood, obtained from a patient treated with radiotherapy plus ipilimumab. All receptors come from a human donor with non-small cell lung cancer whose response to radiotherapy plus ipilimumab could not be evaluated.

The chain combines TRBV5-1 with TRBJ2-7; TRBD1 agrees at 10 bases. CDR3 length: 15 amino acids. J lost 2 bases, V lost 1 base, and 3 bases had no gene match. Germline V gives CDR1 SGHRS, CDR2 YFSETQ. This CDR3 reads CASSLRGTGAYEQYF. CDR3 DNA: TGCGCCAGCAGCTTGAGGGGGACAGGGGCCTACGAGCAGTACTTC.

This clone is labeled as medium-sized (0.01 to 0.1%). The genes are TRBV6-4 and TRBJ2-1; D is possibly TRBD1 (5 bases). There are 14 residues in the CDR3. CDR1 is MRHNA and CDR2 is SNTAGT in the germline V gene. The V end lost 2 bases, the J end lost 7 bases, and 12 bases lay between the germline ends. CDR3 in DNA: TGTGCCAGCAGTGACGGTAACAGGTGGAATGAGCAGTTCTTC. Amino acid sequence: CASSDGNRWNEQFF.

V gene TRBV4-3 combines with J gene TRBJ2-2; TRBD2 is a possible D gene (7 bases). The CDR3 length is 16 residues. Looked up from germline, CDR1 is LGHNA and CDR2 is YSLEER. Between the trimmed V and J ends, which lost 0 bases and 4 bases, there was a span of 12 bases. This chain's CDR3 is CASSQEFGGPTGELFF. Written as DNA, the CDR3 is TGCGCCAGCAGCCAAGAGTTCGGGGGGCCCACCGGGGAGCTGTTTTTT.

This clone was counted only a few times. This chain uses TRBV30 with TRBJ2-1; 9 bases map to TRBD2. V lost 0 bases and J lost 1; bases outside the gene matches: 10. Germline CDR1 and CDR2: GTSNPN and SVGIG (reference sequence). The CDR3 consists of 18 residues. CDR3 sequence reads: CAWSVAWGSGRSYNEQFF. The CDR3 region has the DNA TGTGCCTGGAGTGTCGCTTGGGGGAGCGGGAGGTCCTACAATGAGCAGTTCTTC.

The chain joins TRBV11-2 to TRBJ1-2; D is uncertain. Trimming shortened V by 11 bases and J by 4 bases, and 8 bases separated the two germline ends. The germline V gene encodes CDR1 SGHAT and CDR2 FQNNGV. The CDR3 totals 10 residues. CDR3 nucleotides: TGTGCCTCTCGGGGCTATGGCTACACCTTC. It codes for CASRGYGYTF.

V gene TRBV6-5 combines with J gene TRBJ1-5; D is undetermined. Germline loops: CDR1 MNHEY, CDR2 SVGAGI. The CDR3 runs to 13 residues. The ends were cut back, 5 bases at V and 5 bases at J, with 10 bases in the middle. The CDR3 spells CASSEARDQPQHF. The CDR3 nucleotides read TGTGCCAGCAGTGAAGCCCGGGATCAGCCCCAGCATTTT.

The chain couples TRBV7-6 to TRBJ2-1; possible D gene TRBD2, 6 bases. Trimming removed 5 bases from V and 1 base from J, with 12 bases in between. Germline lookup yields CDR1 SGHVS and CDR2 FNYEAQ. The CDR3 consists of 15 residues. CDR3 protein: CASSHRLGSYNEQFF. The CDR3 region has the DNA TGTGCCAGCAGCCACCGACTAGGTTCCTACAATGAGCAGTTCTTC. The variable domain in full, completed from reference TRBV7-6 and TRBJ2-1, reads GAGVSQSPRYKVTKRGQDVALRCDPISGHVSLYWYRQALGQGPEFLTYFNYEAQQDKSGLPNDRFSAERPEGSISTLTIQRTEQRDSAMYRCASSHRLGSYNEQFFGPGTRLTVL.

This chain uses TRBV6-5 with TRBJ2-2; TRBD1 matches 9 bases. The length of the CDR3 is 14 residues. Trimming took 6 bases from V and 4 from J; bases not matched to a gene: 3. Germline-derived CDR1 and CDR2 are MNHEY and SVGAGI. The CDR3 reads CASSPGQGTGELFF. For the CDR3, the DNA is TGTGCCAGCAGCCCGGGACAGGGCACCGGGGAGCTGTTTTTT.

CDR3 in amino acids: CASSFSGSRKNIQYF. Here the CDR3 DNA reads TGTGCCAGCAGTTTTTCGGGATCACGCAAAAACATTCAGTACTTC. V and J are TRBV27 and TRBJ2-4, with D perhaps TRBD2 (5 bases). CDR3 length: 15 amino acids. Germline V gene lookup returns CDR1 MNHEY and CDR2 SMNVEV (reference sequence). V lost 3 bases to trimming and J lost 3 bases, with 12 bases between them.

The chain is built from TRBV28 and TRBJ2-3; 9 bases match TRBD2. V lost 7 bases to trimming and J lost 6 bases; unmatched junction nucleotides: 5. CDR3 length: 13 amino acids. Germline values: CDR1 MDHEN, CDR2 SYDVKM. The CDR3 sequence: CASIAGVADTQYF. The CDR3 region has the DNA TGTGCCAGCATAGCGGGAGTGGCCGATACGCAGTATTTT. Complete variable domain (other parts from reference TRBV28 and TRBJ2-3): DVKVTQSSRYLVKRTGEKVFLECVQDMDHENMFWYRQDPGLGLRLIYFSYDVKMKEKGDIPEGYSVSREKKERFSLILESASTNQTSMYLCASIAGVADTQYFGPGTRLTVL.

This clone was seen once. At one of its ends the junction is not consistent with the germline gene, which may arise from a read error. V gene TRBV5-5 combines with J gene TRBJ1-2, with D possibly matching TRBD1 (5 bases). This CDR3 is 14 amino acids long. Germline values: CDR1 SGHKS, CDR2 YYEKEE (reference sequence). The CDR3 protein is CASSQTRQGYGYTF. The CDR3 DNA is TGCGCCAGCAGCCAGACAAGGCAGGGCTATGGCTACACCTTC.

The chain joins TRBV7-9 to TRBJ2-5, with TRBD1 identical over 11 bases. CDR3 length: 13 amino acids. The J segment lost 11 bases and the V segment lost 5 bases, leaving 7 bases of the junction unmatched. CDR1 and CDR2 (germline): SEHNR, FQNEAQ (reference sequence). CDR3 protein: CASSPGTGGEQYF. CDR3 bases: TGTGCCAGCAGCCCCGGGACAGGGGGGGAGCAGTACTTC. The whole variable domain, remainder taken from reference TRBV7-9 and TRBJ2-5, is DTGVSQNPRHKITKRGQNVTFRCDPISEHNRLYWYRQTLGQGPEFLTYFQNEAQLEKSRLLSDRFSAERPKGSFSTLEIQRTEQGDSAMYLCASSPGTGGEQYFGPGTRLLVL.

The rearrangement uses TRBV5-1 and TRBJ2-7; no firm D call. This CDR3 is 15 amino acids long. Germline CDR1 reads SGHRS; CDR2 reads YFSETQ. Trimming cost V 4 bases and J 0 bases, with 14 bases left between them. The CDR3 loop is CASSLTVLSSYEQYF. The CDR3 nucleotides are TGCGCCAGCAGCCTCACAGTGCTAAGCTCCTACGAGCAGTACTTC.

The rearrangement links TRBV6-5 to TRBJ1-1; D gene unclear. Germline V gene lookup returns CDR1 MNHEY and CDR2 SVGAGI. With 4 bases removed from V and 0 bases from J, the gap between germline ends came to 6 bases. This CDR3 region has 13 residues. The CDR3 DNA sequence: TGTGCCAGCAGTTTTTCAGTGAACACTGAAGCTTTCTTT. This encodes CASSFSVNTEAFF.

The chain combines TRBV14 with TRBJ2-3, with D tentatively TRBD1 (5 bases). The V end was cut by 1 base, the J end by 5 bases, with 10 bases between. Germline CDR1 SGHDN, CDR2 FVKESK. The CDR3 loop spans 14 amino acids. The CDR3 region has the DNA TGTGCCAGCAGCCAAGTTAGCAGGGTAGATACGCAGTATTTT. Translated, it gives CASSQVSRVDTQYF.

The chain couples TRBV7-6 to TRBJ2-2, with a possible D match to TRBD1 (6 bases). CDR3 length: 17 amino acids. The germline gives CDR1 SGHVS, CDR2 FNYEAQ. V was pared by 1 base and J by 0 bases, with 12 bases between. The CDR3, as DNA: TGTGCCAGCAGCTTAGAAGGGACAACGACGAACACCGGGGAGCTGTTTTTT. Amino acid sequence: CASSLEGTTTNTGELFF.

The chain carries TRBV29-1 and TRBJ2-1; 9 bases are a match to TRBD2. Losses at the gene ends were 4 bases for V and 6 bases for J; bases not matched to a gene: 4. Germline lookup yields CDR1 SQVTM and CDR2 ANQGSEA. CDR3 length equals 13 residues. CDR3 amino acids: CSVAGTSLNEQFF. The CDR3 nucleotides are TGCAGCGTTGCCGGGACTAGCCTCAATGAGCAGTTCTTC.

This clone was recorded a few times. The chain is built from TRBV7-8 and TRBJ2-3; no firm D call. CDR1 and CDR2 (germline): SGHVS, FQNEAQ. This CDR3 is built from 13 residues. Trimming removed 2 bases at V and 4 bases at J, with 7 bases between. Here the CDR3 DNA reads TGTGCCAGCAGCTTAAACAGAGCAGATACGCAGTATTTT. Its protein product is CASSLNRADTQYF.

This chain links TRBV18 with TRBJ2-6; TRBD2 matches at 9 bases. Germline assignment: CDR1 KGHSH and CDR2 LQKENI. The length of the CDR3 is 18 residues. V lost 3 bases to trimming and J lost 0 bases; unmatched junction nucleotides: 6. DNA for the CDR3: TGTGCCAGCTCACCGATAATAGCGGGGGACTCTGGGGCCAACGTCCTGACTTTC. This gives the protein CASSPIIAGDSGANVLTF.

The chain joins TRBV6-5 to TRBJ2-7; TRBD2 aligns across 9 bases. The germline V gene has CDR1 MNHEY and CDR2 SVGAGI. Trimming at V came to 6 bases and at J to 5 bases, leaving 8 bases not matched to a gene. The CDR3 extends over 14 amino acids. Here the CDR3 reads CASRTGTSLDEQYF. The CDR3 DNA reads TGTGCCAGCAGAACTGGGACTAGCTTGGACGAGCAGTACTTC.

The chain has TRBV28 and TRBJ2-1; the D is unclear. The CDR3 is 12 amino acids. Trimming left V 4 bases short and J 8 bases short, with 9 bases between. Germline V gene sequence: CDR1 MDHEN, CDR2 SYDVKM. The DNA for the CDR3 is TGTGCCAGCAGTTCAAATCCCCATGAGCAGTTCTTC. This encodes CASSSNPHEQFF.

There are a few counts of this clone. V and J are TRBV6-5 and TRBJ2-7; a possible D gene is TRBD2 (6 bases). From germline, CDR1 is MNHEY and CDR2 SVGAGI. V was cut by 6 bases and J by 9 bases, with 21 bases left in between. CDR3 size: 14 residues. CDR3 DNA sequence: TGTGCCAGCAGCCCCGGGAGAGGGCTCCTAGGGCAGTACTTC. Translated, it gives CASSPGRGLLGQYF.